Listed below are T cell receptor beta chains from one sample, sequenced in a study of T-cell reconstitution after alpha-beta-depleted transplantation in children. A single record per CDR3 protein comes from TCRdb applying MiXCR to the PCR reads. This table holds about 600,000 distinct CDR3 sequences, more than 9% found once. Material: PBMCs from the stem cell graft donor, obtained from the stem cell graft. The receptors come from a human donor who donated a stem cell graft to a child with acute myeloid leukemia. CDR3s include the opening cysteine and the closing phenylalanine or tryptophan. Fields, in order: clone size, D gene, J gene, V gene, CDR3 protein, CDR3 DNA. The D gene is left open where the match is weak. Clone sizes are given selectively: once, few, many, or a class where the clone is expanded.

few,.,TRBJ2-1,TRBV2,CASSNRQGGNRNEQFF,TGTGCCAGCAGTAATCGACAGGGAGGAAATCGGAATGAGCAGTTCTTC
few,.,TRBJ2-1,TRBV12-3/TRBV12-4,CASSFPAREQFF,TGTGCCAGCAGCTTTCCCGCTAGAGAGCAGTTCTTC
.,.,TRBJ2-3,TRBV14,CASSQARTDTQYF,TGTGCCAGCAGCCAAGCCCGCACAGATACGCAGTATTTT
many,TRBD1,TRBJ1-2,TRBV28,CASSSGGYGYTF,TGTGCCAGCAGTTCAGGGGGCTATGGCTACACCTTC
.,TRBD2,TRBJ2-7,TRBV20-1,CSPRLAGVPIEQYF,TGCAGTCCCCGACTAGCGGGAGTTCCTATTGAGCAGTACTTC
.,TRBD2,TRBJ2-1,TRBV6-1,CASSPGLVGNEQFF,TGTGCCAGCAGTCCGGGACTAGTTGGCAATGAGCAGTTCTTC
.,.,TRBJ2-2,TRBV5-1,CASTPFGPPGGELFF,TGCGCCAGCACCCCTTTTGGACCCCCGGGCGGGGAGCTGTTTTTT
many,TRBD1,TRBJ2-2,TRBV19,CATKPGQGLLKLFF,TGTGCCACGAAACCGGGACAGGGGTTGTTGAAGCTGTTTTTT
many,.,TRBJ2-2,TRBV9,CASSVSRSRYTGELFF,TGTGCCAGCAGCGTATCCCGATCTCGTTACACCGGGGAGCTGTTTTTT
few,TRBD2,TRBJ2-3,TRBV11-1,CASTLRGGGLAGDSDTQYF,TGTGCCAGCACCCTAAGGGGTGGGGGTCTAGCGGGAGATTCAGATACGCAGTATTTT
few,.,TRBJ1-1,TRBV6-5,CASSYSLLRAGNTEAFF,TGTGCCAGCAGTTACTCTCTTCTCAGGGCGGGGAACACTGAAGCTTTCTTT
.,.,TRBJ2-1,TRBV29-1,CSVVEINSEIYNEQFF,TGCAGCGTTGTCGAAATAAATTCCGAAATCTACAATGAGCAGTTCTTC
many,TRBD1,TRBJ2-3,TRBV7-2,CASSSRTGPDTQYF,TGTGCCAGCAGCTCCCGGACAGGGCCAGATACGCAGTATTTT
many,.,TRBJ2-1,TRBV5-8,CASSWRGLSSYNEQFF,TGTGCCAGCAGCTGGAGGGGACTGTCCTCCTACAATGAGCAGTTCTTC
few,.,TRBJ2-7,TRBV6-6,CASNVGSYEQYF,TGTGCCAGCAACGTGGGATCCTACGAGCAGTACTTC
many,.,TRBJ2-3,TRBV28,CASSLISGTSTDTQYF,TGTGCCAGCAGTTTAATTAGCGGCACTAGCACAGATACGCAGTATTTT
once,.,TRBJ2-7,TRBV7-2,CASSSQRTDLNYEQYF,TGTGCCAGCAGCTCCCAGAGGACAGACCTTAACTACGAGCAGTACTTC
many,TRBD1,TRBJ1-2,TRBV12-3/TRBV12-4,CASSLAHRGYGYTF,TGTGCCAGCAGTTTAGCGCACAGGGGCTATGGCTACACCTTC
many,.,TRBJ2-5,TRBV6-2/TRBV6-3,CASSYHRGGPDEETQYF,TGTGCCAGCAGTTACCACAGGGGGGGGCCGGACGAGGAGACCCAGTACTTC
few,TRBD2,TRBJ2-7,TRBV7-8,CASSPVRGGAYEQYF,TGTGCCAGCAGCCCCGTGCGGGGGGGGGCCTACGAGCAGTACTTC
many,TRBD1,TRBJ1-5,TRBV7-9,CASSGDSSNQPQHF,TGTGCCAGCAGTGGGGACAGTAGCAATCAGCCCCAGCATTTT
few,TRBD2,TRBJ2-1,TRBV29-1,CSVDGTSGSYEQFF,TGCAGCGTTGATGGGACTAGCGGGAGTTATGAGCAGTTCTTC
many,.,TRBJ2-7,TRBV7-3,CASSLGGRIPYEQYF,TGTGCCAGCAGCTTAGGGGGTCGGATCCCCTACGAGCAGTACTTC
many,.,TRBJ2-1,TRBV12-3/TRBV12-4,CASSLALRNNEQFF,TGTGCCAGCAGTTTAGCTCTTAGAAACAATGAGCAGTTCTTC
many,.,TRBJ2-3,TRBV7-2,CASSTHGTDTQYF,TGTGCCAGCAGCACACACGGGACAGATACGCAGTATTTT
many,TRBD2,TRBJ2-3,TRBV5-6,CASSRLAGGRSDTQYF,TGTGCCAGCAGCCGACTAGCGGGAGGGCGGTCGGATACGCAGTATTTT
many,.,TRBJ2-1,TRBV12-3/TRBV12-4,CASSPGLHRDEQFF,TGTGCCAGCAGTCCGGGACTCCACAGGGATGAGCAGTTCTTC
medium-sized,TRBD1,TRBJ2-7,TRBV20-1,CSARDYHRGHEQYF,TGCAGTGCTAGAGATTATCACAGGGGCCACGAGCAGTACTTC
many,.,TRBJ1-2,TRBV14,CASSQVNKGSGYTF,TGTGCCAGCAGCCAAGTAAATAAGGGATCTGGCTACACCTTC